Shown below are 5 T cell receptor beta chains from a single sample sequenced in a study of T cells after yellow fever vaccination. Each CDR3 protein gets one entry after TCRdb re-called the 5' RACE reads with MiXCR. Here the sample spans about 260,000 distinct CDR3 sequences, 10% to 15% being singletons. Sequences were derived from CD4+ T cells sorted from PBMCs, sampled 45 days after the yellow fever booster vaccination. These receptors were obtained from a man aged 25-40 years who received the YFV17D yellow fever vaccine.

This clonotype was found a few times. J is TRBJ1-2 and V is TRBV6-1; 8 bases map to TRBD1. The junction had 10 bases not matched to a gene; V was cut back by 5 bases and J by 5 bases. The CDR3 spans 15 residues. Germline CDR1 MNHNS, CDR2 SASEGT. This chain's CDR3 is CASSLATGGGYGYTF. CDR3 DNA sequence: TGTGCCAGCAGTCTAGCAACAGGGGGAGGATATGGCTACACCTTC.

CDR3 DNA sequence: TGTGCCAGCAGCTTGGGGGGTTTGAGCTCCTACAATGAGCAGTTCTTC. Amino acid sequence: CASSLGGLSSYNEQFF. This chain uses TRBV5-8 with TRBJ2-1; D is unclear. Trimming removed 0 bases at V and 0 bases at J, with 10 bases between. Germline values: CDR1 SGHTS, CDR2 YDEGEE. There are 16 residues in the CDR3.

The chain has TRBV5-1 and TRBJ1-4, with a weak D call TRBD1 (5 bases). V lost 3 bases, J lost 0 bases, and 9 bases lay in between. CDR1 is SGHRS, CDR2 YFSETQ, per germline. This CDR3 contains 15 residues. CDR3 DNA sequence: TGCGCCAGCAGCTGGGGGATTGCAACTAATGAAAAACTGTTTTTT. It codes for CASSWGIATNEKLFF. Supplemented by reference TRBV5-1 and TRBJ1-4, the full variable domain reads KAGVTQTPRYLIKTRGQQVTLSCSPISGHRSVSWYQQTPGQGLQFLFEYFSETQRNKGNFPGRFSGRQFSNSRSEMNVSTLELGDSALYLCASSWGIATNEKLFFGSGTQLSVL.

CDR3 in amino acids: CSAHLDYNEQFF. CDR3 in DNA: TGCAGTGCGCATTTGGACTACAATGAGCAGTTCTTC. The V gene is TRBV20-1, the J gene TRBJ2-1, with D unresolved. This CDR3 region has 12 residues. Germline V lookup: CDR1 DFQATT, CDR2 SNEGSKA (reference sequence). Trimming left V 6 bases short and J 3 bases short, with 9 bases between.

This clonotype was seen a handful of times. The chain employs TRBV4-3 and TRBJ1-4; no clear D. The length of the CDR3 is 16 residues. The V gene lost 0 bases and the J gene lost 5 bases, with 13 bases spanning the gap. Germline loops: CDR1 LGHNA, CDR2 YSLEER. The chain's CDR3 is CASSQDLTLFNEKLFF. For the CDR3, the DNA is TGCGCCAGCAGCCAAGATTTGACCCTTTTCAATGAAAAACTGTTTTTT.